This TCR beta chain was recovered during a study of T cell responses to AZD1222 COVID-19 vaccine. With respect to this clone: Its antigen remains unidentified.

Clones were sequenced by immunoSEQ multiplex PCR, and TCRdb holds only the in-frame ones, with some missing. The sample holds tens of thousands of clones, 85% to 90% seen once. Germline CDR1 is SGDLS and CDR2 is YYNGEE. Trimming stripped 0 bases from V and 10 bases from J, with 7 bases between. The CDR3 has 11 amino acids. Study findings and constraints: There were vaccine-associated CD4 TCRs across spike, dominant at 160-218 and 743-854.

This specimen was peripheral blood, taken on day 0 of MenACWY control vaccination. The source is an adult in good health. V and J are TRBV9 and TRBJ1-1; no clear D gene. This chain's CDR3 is CASSVEDRAFF. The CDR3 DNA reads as TGTGCCAGCAGCGTAGAAGATCGAGCTTTCTTT.